This T cell receptor (beta chain) was documented in a study of cytomegalovirus exposure and HLA in healthy donors. Overall study findings and caveats: In a later analysis, an Asian-associated ancestry cluster reportedly showed fewer N-insertions than the approximately 700-donor mean.

Of note for this clone: Its antigen is unknown.

Germline CDR1 SGHAT, CDR2 FQNNGV. This CDR3 is built from 14 residues. The germline V and J ends were trimmed by 5 bases and 3 bases, with 11 bases remaining between them. The PCR used 60 Vbeta and 13 Jbeta primers. Using immunoSEQ multiplex PCR, the repertoire was profiled, and TCRdb retains in-frame clones only, with some absent. The sample consists of about 180,000 clones, 80% of them appearing once. Sequencing was carried out using PBMCs. The TCR was taken from a man aged 25-45 years in good health and CMV-seropositive. This sequence joins TRBV11-2 and TRBJ1-3; D ambiguous. CDR3 protein: CASSPSSLGNTIYF. The CDR3 region has the DNA TGTGCCAGCAGCCCTAGTTCACTTGGAAACACCATATATTTT.